Listed below are T cell receptor beta chains from one sample, sequenced in a study of blood T cell repertoires in COVID-19. The repertoire was sequenced with immunoSEQ multiplex PCR; TCRdb's copy has only in-frame clones and lacks some. The sample has approximately 220,000 clones, 80% to 85% seen once. The material sequenced was peripheral blood. The receptors were gathered from a man aged 35-49 years with acute or convalescent COVID-19. Both conserved end residues are part of each CDR3. The D gene is left open where the match is weak. The size of a clone is reported for some rows only, either as once, few or many, or as a class for expanded clones.

V gene	clone size	J gene	D gene	CDR3 DNA	CDR3 protein
TRBV15	few	TRBJ1-6	.	TGTGCCACCAGCAGAGATGATGTCAGGGGACCACCCCTCCACTTT	CATSRDDVRGPPLHF
TRBV6-1	.	TRBJ1-2	TRBD1	TGTGCCAGCAGTGAAAATTACAGGGGCGGAGGCTACACCTTC	CASSENYRGGGYTF
TRBV9	.	TRBJ1-2	.	TGTGCCAGCAGCGGGGGGGTCCTCAGGGATGGCTACACCTTC	CASSGGVLRDGYTF
TRBV5-8	.	TRBJ1-2	TRBD1	TGTGCCAGCAGCTTGGCAGGGGGCGTGGGCTACACCTTC	CASSLAGGVGYTF
TRBV6-2/TRBV6-3	.	TRBJ1-5	TRBD1	TGTGCCAGCAGTCGGACAGGGGGCCTTCAGCCCCAGCATTTT	CASSRTGGLQPQHF
TRBV18	.	TRBJ2-1	TRBD2	TGTGCCAGCTCACCCCGACTAGCGGGAGATGAGCAGTTCTTC	CASSPRLAGDEQFF
TRBV28	.	TRBJ1-4	.	TGTGCCAGCAGTTTCGGGACAACCAATGAAAAACTGTTTTTT	CASSFGTTNEKLFF
TRBV2	.	TRBJ2-1	.	TGTGCCAGCAGTGAGGGCGGGATCTACAATGAGCAGTTCTTC	CASSEGGIYNEQFF
TRBV5-1	.	TRBJ1-6	.	TGCGCCAGCAGCCCCTCCGGGAGCTCCTATAATTCACCCCTCCACTTT	CASSPSGSSYNSPLHF
TRBV19	.	TRBJ2-2	TRBD2	TGTGCCAGTAGTATTAGCGGGGCGGACACCGGGGAGCTGTTTTTT	CASSISGADTGELFF
TRBV30	.	TRBJ2-7	.	TGTGCCTGGAGTGTACAGGGCAGGGGGGTCTACGAGCAGTACTTC	CAWSVQGRGVYEQYF
TRBV6-5	.	TRBJ1-3	.	TGTGCCAGCAGCCGATCCGGTTTCTCTGGAAACACCATATATTTT	CASSRSGFSGNTIYF
TRBV5-1	.	TRBJ2-1	.	TGCGCCAGCAGCTTGGCAGGGAATCGATACAATGAGCAGTTCTTC	CASSLAGNRYNEQFF
TRBV19	.	TRBJ1-3	TRBD1	TGTGCCAGTAGCCGCGACAGGGAAGGAAACACCATATATTTT	CASSRDREGNTIYF
TRBV6-5	.	TRBJ2-7	.	TGTGCCAGCAGGAGGGAGAGCGGCTACGAGCAGTACTTC	CASRRESGYEQYF
TRBV12-3/TRBV12-4	.	TRBJ1-2	TRBD1	TGTGCCAGCAGTACCCGACAGGGTGGCGGCTACACCTTC	CASSTRQGGGYTF
TRBV5-6	.	TRBJ2-5	TRBD1	TGTGCCAGCAGCTGGGACAGGGGAGAGACCCAGTACTTC	CASSWDRGETQYF
TRBV29-1	.	TRBJ1-2	.	TGCAGCGCCGGGTGGACGGGGATAGGCTATGGCTACACCTTC	CSAGWTGIGYGYTF
TRBV30	.	TRBJ1-5	.	TGTGCCTGGAGTGTATCGGGAACTAATCAGCCCCAGCATTTT	CAWSVSGTNQPQHF
TRBV3-1/TRBV3-2	.	TRBJ2-2	.	TGTGCCAGCACCATGGTCCGATCGGCCGGGGAGCTGTTTTTT	CASTMVRSAGELFF
TRBV15	.	TRBJ2-5	.	TGTGCCACCAGCAGAGACACTCCCCAAGAGACCCAGTACTTC	CATSRDTPQETQYF
TRBV7-8	.	TRBJ2-5	TRBD2	TGTGCCAGCAGCTTAGGGGGAGCGGGAGCAGGGGAGACCCAGTACTTC	CASSLGGAGAGETQYF
TRBV5-4	.	TRBJ2-3	TRBD2	TGTGCCAGCAGCTCCGGACTAGTGGTTGATACGCAGTATTTT	CASSSGLVVDTQYF
TRBV3-1/TRBV3-2	.	TRBJ2-7	TRBD1	TGTGCCAGCAGCCGCCACAGGGGCCTCTCCTACGAGCAGTACTTC	CASSRHRGLSYEQYF
TRBV4-1	.	TRBJ1-5	TRBD1	TGCGCCAGCAGCCAAGAAAAGACAGCTGGACAGGGAGGACAGCCCCAGCATTTT	CASSQEKTAGQGGQPQHF
TRBV4-2	.	TRBJ2-7	TRBD2	TGTGCCAGCAGCCCCCGGACTAGCGGGAAATACGAGCAGTACTTC	CASSPRTSGKYEQYF
TRBV14	.	TRBJ2-1	TRBD1	TGTGCCAGCAGCCAAGTGGGGACAGGGGATTACAATGAGCAGTTCTTC	CASSQVGTGDYNEQFF
TRBV6-5	.	TRBJ2-1	.	TGTGCCAGCAGACAGACCTCCCTCCGGAATGAGCAGTTCTTC	CASRQTSLRNEQFF
TRBV3-1/TRBV3-2	.	TRBJ1-6	.	TGTGCCAGCAGCCAAGGAGGGATTTCCGATTCACCCCTCCACTTT	CASSQGGISDSPLHF
TRBV19	.	TRBJ1-1	.	TGTGCCAGTAGTATCCAGGGTGGCGCTGAAGCTTTCTTT	CASSIQGGAEAFF
TRBV5-6	.	TRBJ2-5	TRBD2	TGTGCCAGCAGGGGAGGGACCTTGTCCCAAGAGACCCAGTACTTC	CASRGGTLSQETQYF
TRBV9	.	TRBJ2-1	.	TGTGCCAGCAGCGTAGATCCCGCGTCGTTCTACAATGAGCAGTTCTTC	CASSVDPASFYNEQFF
TRBV7-9	.	TRBJ1-5	.	TGTGCCAGCAGCTCAGGGCCGCTGAATCAGCCCCAGCATTTT	CASSSGPLNQPQHF